This T cell receptor beta chain was observed in a study of prognosis after radiotherapy for stage I lung cancer. The wider study: Median age was about 74 years (53 to 84) among around twelve men and a handful of women. Findings and caveats of the study: Patients given stereotactic body radiation therapy showed fewer unique TCR clones afterward, median 10,088 versus 6,861.

This clonotype was found many times. Its cognate antigen is unknown. By two-round multiplex PCR, the TCR beta CDR3 was amplified from genomic DNA. Primers targeting each individual TRBV and TRBJ gene were applied in first-round PCR. TCRdb reprocessed the multiplex PCR reads with MiXCR, giving one entry per CDR3 protein. The sample lists 50,000 or so distinct CDR3 sequences, 30% to 35% occurring once. There are 17 residues in the CDR3. Trimming removed 3 bases from V and 3 bases from J; junction bases left unmatched: 9. The germline V gene encodes CDR1 MGHRA and CDR2 YSYEKL. The starting material was PBMCs, obtained before or after stereotactic body radiation therapy (not recorded which). The clonotype comes from a donor of 50 years or more with non-small cell lung cancer. The chain has TRBV4-1 and TRBJ2-2, with 8 bases lining up with TRBD2. This CDR3 is CASSHMGAGGDTGELFF. The CDR3 coding sequence is TGCGCCAGCAGCCACATGGGGGCGGGAGGAGACACCGGGGAGCTGTTTTTT.